The TCR beta chain under discussion was sequenced for a study of cytomegalovirus exposure and HLA in healthy donors (dated 2017 in TCRdb). Turning to the overall study: According to an earlier analysis of 550 to 750 of the donors, some 170 million T cells yielded 95 million to 140 million unique TCR beta sequences and around 280 Gb of sequence data. Among about 360 genotyped donors of the cohort, an average of around 240,000 unique TCR beta nucleotide sequences were sequenced per donor, around 20% of them non-productive. To study patterns of TCR occurrence, a later analysis re-analyzed previously published TCR beta repertoires from around 700 donors and added high-resolution HLA genotyping. The study profiled the T cell repertoires of hundreds of subjects by immunosequencing and related them to cytomegalovirus serostatus. The aim of the study was to test whether cataloging public T cell receptors could identify signatures of past pathogen exposure. HLA typing included class I and class II loci at four-digit resolution. A later genetic analysis took genome-wide SNP genotypes for about 60% of the roughly 670 donors and used that subset as a discovery cohort. Alongside the repertoire data, information on donor age, sex, ethnicity and CMV serostatus was compiled. Every repertoire in the discovery cohort had been generated on one and the same sequencing platform. The genetic ancestry cluster associated with self-reported Caucasian donors included about 84% of the 398 genotyped donors. Besides the first cohort of more than 650 subjects, a separate validation cohort made up of over 95 different subjects was used. A handful of DR-DQ haplotypes were handled as single units for association and clustering because linkage in the cohort was strong. The study combined high-throughput TCR immunosequencing, statistical association of individual TCRs with disease status, and machine learning to predict cytomegalovirus infection status. An early release covering 550 to 650 HLA-typed donors comprised approximately 300 gigabases of sequencing data and approximately 85 million unique TCR sequences. In the later analysis, no new phenotypic data were used to find candidate immune exposures; instead, reliance was placed on TCR beta sequences and their occurrence across donors. An earlier analysis of 587 of the donors applied high-throughput TCR beta sequencing to assess whether each TCR beta V gene segment acted as functional or pseudogenic. The number of typed donors differed by locus: 629-630 for A, B, C, DRB1 and DQB1; approximately 540 for DQA1; some 590 for DPA1; and roughly 450 for DPB1. What the work shows at the level of the full study, not this receptor alone: The cohort was sequenced for TCR beta chains only, and without alpha or paired-chain data the features that could be detected were limited. According to a later analysis, parvovirus B19, influenza, CMV and Epstein-Barr virus appeared linked to several top co-occurrence clusters. Assigning TCR associations to individual alleles was difficult when HLA alleles, especially DR and DQ, strongly co-occurred. The study listed 150 to 200 TCR beta chains as associated with cytomegalovirus. Because counts were too low, approximately 18 rarely observed V segments, including chromosome 9 orphons, were excluded from the earlier analysis of some 590 of the donors. A later analysis found that TCR association rates varied across HLA loci, with DRB1 alleles showing the most associated TCRs and HLA-C alleles the fewest. Because the 87-base-pair reads could not distinguish some IMGT-functional V segments, including TRBV6-2 and TRBV6-3, those segments were excluded. Most TCR sequences were seen in very few donors, while some public TCRs were found in many individuals. In a later analysis, HLA-associated TCR beta chains were found to be more clonally expanded and to have lower generation probabilities than equally common non-associated chains. CMV serostatus was the only immune exposure information available for the cohort. A later genetic analysis reported fewer N-insertions in productive TCRs among donors in an Asian-associated ancestry cluster than the roughly 650-donor mean. In vitro tests confirmed that a few of the cytomegalovirus-associated TCR beta chains recognize cytomegalovirus antigens. The authors suggested that the approach could potentially be extended to other disease states and immunological phenotypes. In a later analysis, most CMV-associated TCR beta chains were found to appear HLA-restricted, with HLA associations seemingly driven largely by CMV exposure. A cluster of highly shared sequence variants was judged likely to represent a technical artifact of the sequencing pipeline. Roughly uniform sequencing depth across donors was assumed in presence/absence analyses, although this assumption may not hold. V-gene and J-gene trimming of TCR beta chains was associated with a missense DCLRE1C variant in a later genetic analysis, and the association was replicated in an independent cohort. The classifier was reported to diagnose cytomegalovirus status with high specificity and sensitivity in both the original cohort and the validation cohort. In an earlier analysis of 450 to 750 of the donors, most TCR beta V segments appeared in productive rearrangements about 90% or about 30% of the time, broadly matching IMGT annotations. At a false discovery rate of 0.05, a later analysis linked some 17,000 TCR beta sequences to specific HLA alleles. A further reported finding was that TCR beta sequences accurately predicted the HLA-A and HLA-B alleles for most subjects in the first cohort. Because some donors lacked HLA typing at each locus, the association tests relied only on the typed subset. Correlated functional status among segregating V segments might be attributable to linkage disequilibrium, but an unknown experimental factor could not be ruled out.

The cohort was made up of 500 to 850 healthy bone marrow donors. Cohort members were all nominally healthy when sampled, although unrecorded immune exposures were likely present. The donor tested CMV seronegative, placing the donor among the 352 seronegative members of the cohort. Every donor gave a peripheral blood sample, and the peripheral blood mononuclear cells from that sample were used for TCR beta sequencing. Genomic DNA extraction from the blood cell samples was performed with the Qiagen DNeasy Blood Extraction Kit. As concerns this clone: Its antigen specificity is not known. The record has no base qualities; no much larger clone is one base away.

Library prep was done by the immunoSEQ multiplex PCR assay. For the multiplex PCR, a mixture combining 60 forward primers for TCR Vbeta segments and 13 reverse primers for TCR Jbeta segments was used. Amplification of the CDR3 region of rearranged TCR beta genes was performed with a multiplex PCR assay on genomic DNA. Amplified TCR beta libraries were sequenced as 87-base-pair reads on the Illumina HiSeq System. In the paper's pipeline: A later analysis tallied 75 million to 95 million unique TCR beta chains across the approximately 670 repertoires, and about 10 million of those chains were shared by two or more donors. To remove PCR and sequencing errors, raw reads were error-corrected and collapsed into unique sequences using a nearest-neighbor algorithm that merged closely related sequences. V, D and J gene segments were assigned by aligning CDR3 sequences to IMGT reference sequences. For a sequence to be retained, at least a six-nucleotide match to both a V gene segment and a J gene segment was required. Rearrangements were called productive when the CDR3 lacked stop codons and stayed in frame with V and J; all others were non-productive. Following IMGT convention, CDR3 was defined as the stretch from the second conserved V-encoded cysteine to the conserved J-encoded phenylalanine. The earlier analysis of more than 450 of the donors excluded sequences that lacked an unambiguous match to a single V gene segment. In an earlier analysis of approximately 590 of the donors, a V segment was called functional when productive rearrangements were above 56.7%, and segregating when the standard deviation between donors exceeded 5%. A statistical classification framework was built for diagnosing cytomegalovirus status from the catalog of TCR beta chain sequences. A later analysis assigned V and J genes by comparing TCR nucleotide sequences with IMGT/GENE-DB human TR gene sequences. Using the TCRdist pipeline, a later analysis assigned CDR3 sequences along with most-parsimonious VDJ recombination scenarios. In a later analysis, every TCR beta chain was defined by the combination of its CDR3 amino acid sequence and its V-gene family, and reads without a unique V-gene family were dropped. To address suspected cross-contamination and a sequencing artifact, a later analysis removed a few hundred highly shared, low-generation-probability nucleotide sequences. A later analysis calculated a clonal expansion index for each public chain from normalized within-repertoire ranks of inferred template counts. A later analysis computed generation probabilities with a VDJ recombination model fitted to out-of-frame rearrangements, and checked the results against IGoR. A later analysis scored TCR-TCR, TCR-HLA and TCR-CMV co-occurrence with hypergeometric tests, applying a repertoire-size bias correction to TCR pairs. False discovery rates were estimated in a later analysis by permuting HLA or CMV assignments 20 times. In a later analysis, co-occurring TCRs were grouped with DBSCAN, and TCRdist sequence similarity was added when clustering was performed within HLA-allele-positive subsets. Co-occurrence clustering excluded repertoires with fewer than 30,000 or more than 120,000 public chains, plus five with anomalous nucleotide sharing. TCRdb took over this immuneACCESS table, retaining in-frame rearrangements with V and J assigned. Such tables are incomplete; in checked studies, under half of the missing clones stem from an unresolved V gene, and the remainder is unexplained. D and trimming come from the DNA, and the V and J calls and clone size come from that table. The sample records around 200,000 clones, almost 85% of which are singletons. About 0.58% of the sample is held by the ten biggest clonotypes.

Trimming removed 1 base from V and 5 bases from J; the gene matches leave 3 bases unexplained. CDR1 and CDR2 are read off the germline V gene as SGHAT and FQNNGV. Reading from cysteine to phenylalanine, the CDR3 counts 14 amino acids. Only the CDR3 region is kept as DNA, spanning 42 bases read in frame from base 1. The sample taken for sequencing was PBMCs. The V gene is TRBV11-2 and the J gene is TRBJ2-5, with 8 bases in between that match TRBD2. This sequence was found in a woman between 35 and 50 years old in good health and CMV-seronegative. CDR3 region: CASSLVRGGETQYF. At the DNA level, the sequence is TGTGCCAGCAGCTTAGTCCGGGGGGGGGAGACCCAGTACTTC.